These T cell receptor beta chains were read from a single sample in a study of technical replicates of blood from several donors. Sequenced by immunoSEQ multiplex PCR; TCRdb stores in-frame clones only, minus some. Of roughly 60,000 clones detected, about 86% appear once; the ten largest clones hold about 5.4%. The sample consisted of PBMCs. All receptors come from a human donor in good health. Some clones in this sample may be carry-over from other donors' samples. The CDR3 runs from the conserved cysteine through the conserved F or W. A D gene is named only where the DNA matches it firmly. Some rows have no size entry. The others give once, few or many, or a class for an expanded clone.

TRBV5-6,TRBJ2-5,TRBD1,-,CASSLGQGWVETQYF,TGTGCCAGCAGCTTGGGACAGGGTTGGGTAGAGACCCAGTACTTC
TRBV29-1,TRBJ2-7,-,few,CSVGGGYSSYEQYF,TGCAGCGTTGGAGGGGGTTACAGCTCCTACGAGCAGTACTTC
TRBV7-9,TRBJ1-3,TRBD1,-,CASSLASGGGGNTIYF,TGTGCCAGCAGCTTAGCTTCAGGGGGAGGTGGAAACACCATATATTTT
TRBV4-1,TRBJ1-2,-,-,CASSQSNYGYTF,TGCGCCAGCAGCCAGTCGAACTATGGCTACACCTTC
TRBV5-6,TRBJ1-1,TRBD1,few,CASSPEVGQGDTEAFF,TGTGCCAGCAGCCCGGAGGTGGGACAGGGGGACACTGAAGCTTTCTTT
TRBV11-3,TRBJ2-1,TRBD2,-,CASSNRDYGGQFF,TGTGCCAGCAGCAACCGGGACTACGGGGGGCAGTTCTTC
TRBV6-5,TRBJ1-4,-,-,CASSGSAGWSEKLFF,TGTGCCAGCAGTGGGTCGGCAGGGTGGTCGGAAAAACTGTTTTTT
TRBV6-5,TRBJ2-7,-,-,CASSMDRDLYEQYF,TGTGCCAGCAGTATGGACCGGGATTTATACGAGCAGTACTTC
TRBV29-1,TRBJ2-5,-,once,CSAVTAYQETQYF,TGCAGCGCTGTGACTGCCTACCAAGAGACCCAGTACTTC
TRBV4-2,TRBJ2-2,-,-,CASSQGLAANTGELFF,TGTGCCAGCAGCCAAGGTCTGGCCGCGAACACCGGGGAGCTGTTTTTT
TRBV5-1,TRBJ1-6,-,once,CASSGGGYYNSPLHF,TGCGCCAGCAGCGGCGGGGGATATTATAATTCACCCCTCCACTTT
TRBV5-6,TRBJ2-7,TRBD2,medium-sized,CASSGGLAGGYEQYF,TGTGCCAGCAGCGGGGGACTAGCGGGGGGCTACGAGCAGTACTTC
TRBV6-6,TRBJ2-7,-,-,CASSYQQGYEQYF,TGTGCCAGCAGTTACCAACAGGGATACGAGCAGTACTTC
TRBV2,TRBJ1-5,TRBD1,few,CASSGQGSSNQPQHF,TGTGCCAGCAGTGGACAGGGGAGTAGCAATCAGCCCCAGCATTTT
TRBV6-1,TRBJ1-2,-,once,CASKMDWNYGYTF,TGTGCCAGCAAAATGGACTGGAACTATGGCTACACCTTC
TRBV11-2,TRBJ2-5,-,-,CASSPQRETQYF,TGTGCCAGCAGCCCCCAGCGGGAGACCCAGTACTTC
TRBV13,TRBJ2-5,-,-,CASSFPGQETQYF,TGTGCCAGCAGCTTCCCGGGGCAAGAGACCCAGTACTTC
TRBV7-2,TRBJ2-2,-,-,CASSIYNRATGELFF,TGTGCCAGCAGCATATATAACAGGGCGACCGGGGAGCTGTTTTTT
TRBV4-2,TRBJ1-1,-,few,CASSQEKRSTEAFF,TGTGCCAGCAGCCAAGAGAAGAGGAGCACTGAAGCTTTCTTT
TRBV27,TRBJ2-2,TRBD2,-,CASSLSRTAGGIGGELFF,TGTGCCAGCAGTTTATCGAGAACGGCGGGGGGGATCGGCGGGGAGCTGTTTTTT
TRBV5-5,TRBJ1-2,TRBD1,-,CASRPGTANYGYTF,TGTGCCAGCAGACCCGGGACAGCTAACTATGGCTACACCTTC
TRBV11-2,TRBJ2-5,TRBD2,once,CASSFAGLAVYQETQYF,TGTGCCAGCAGCTTTGCTGGGCTAGCGGTGTACCAAGAGACCCAGTACTTC
TRBV30,TRBJ2-2,-,few,CAWTPSEGELFF,TGTGCCTGGACCCCCTCGGAGGGGGAGCTGTTTTTT
TRBV7-2,TRBJ2-3,-,-,CASSPRVSTDTQYF,TGTGCCAGCAGCCCTCGGGTAAGCACAGATACGCAGTATTTT
TRBV7-8,TRBJ2-5,-,-,CASSSPGGLETQYF,TGTGCCAGCAGCTCTCCGGGGGGCCTTGAGACCCAGTACTTC
TRBV5-8,TRBJ1-6,-,-,CASSLDSRRINSPLHF,TGTGCCAGCAGCTTGGATTCGAGGCGGATTAATTCACCCCTCCACTTT
TRBV11-2,TRBJ2-5,TRBD2,-,CASSLGLAGVGETQYF,TGTGCCAGCAGCTTAGGACTAGCGGGAGTAGGGGAGACCCAGTACTTC
TRBV15,TRBJ2-7,-,-,CATSRDQSYEQYF,TGTGCCACCAGCAGAGACCAATCCTACGAGCAGTACTTC
TRBV12-5,TRBJ2-3,-,-,CASGLVHGLRGSTDTQYF,TGTGCTAGTGGTTTGGTACATGGATTGAGGGGGTCCACAGATACGCAGTATTTT
TRBV19,TRBJ1-1,TRBD1,-,CASRPQGAYTEAFF,TGTGCCAGTAGACCCCAGGGGGCATATACTGAAGCTTTCTTT
TRBV7-2,TRBJ2-5,TRBD2,-,CASSKGLAGGGDQYF,TGTGCCAGCAGCAAGGGACTAGCGGGCGGGGGGGACCAGTACTTC
TRBV5-5,TRBJ2-4,TRBD2,-,CASSPRASGENIQYF,TGTGCCAGTTCCCCTAGGGCTAGCGGAGAAAACATTCAGTACTTC
TRBV7-9,TRBJ2-7,TRBD1,-,CASSLGQVYEQYF,TGTGCCAGCAGCCTGGGACAGGTTTACGAGCAGTACTTC
TRBV6-5,TRBJ2-2,-,-,CASSYVTTYTGELFF,TGTGCCAGCAGTTACGTGACTACCTACACCGGGGAGCTGTTTTTT
TRBV18,TRBJ1-1,-,-,CASSQASDLSTEAFF,TGTGCCAGCTCGCAAGCATCAGACTTGTCCACTGAAGCTTTCTTT
TRBV6-4,TRBJ2-3,TRBD2,-,CASSQSGGNGDTQYF,TGTGCCAGCAGTCAGAGCGGGGGGAATGGAGATACGCAGTATTTT
TRBV7-3,TRBJ2-6,TRBD1,-,CASSLVSGTGGAGANVLTF,TGTGCCAGCAGCTTGGTCTCCGGGACAGGGGGCGCCGGGGCCAACGTCCTGACTTTC
TRBV5-1,TRBJ2-7,-,-,CASSLAVSYEQYF,TGCGCCAGCAGCTTGGCGGTCTCCTACGAGCAGTACTTC
TRBV5-4,TRBJ1-1,TRBD1,-,CASSPHRGREAFF,TGTGCCAGCAGCCCGCACAGGGGGCGTGAAGCTTTCTTT
TRBV9,TRBJ2-1,TRBD2,-,CASSVEGGRTSDEQFF,TGTGCCAGCAGCGTAGAGGGCGGGAGGACGAGCGATGAGCAGTTCTTC
TRBV25-1,TRBJ1-2,TRBD1,-,CASSFGTGGLGYTF,TGTGCCAGCAGTTTCGGGACAGGGGGTTTGGGCTACACCTTC
TRBV18,TRBJ2-1,TRBD1,-,CASSGDRGWNEQFF,TGTGCCAGCTCAGGGGACAGGGGTTGGAATGAGCAGTTCTTC
TRBV29-1,TRBJ2-1,TRBD1,-,CSSDRDRGGFF,TGCAGCTCCGACAGGGACCGAGGGGGGTTCTTC
TRBV6-1,TRBJ1-5,TRBD1,-,CASSEALSRTGANQPQHF,TGTGCCAGCAGTGAAGCGCTATCAAGGACAGGGGCCAATCAGCCCCAGCATTTT
TRBV5-1,TRBJ2-7,TRBD2,-,CASSSSSDGRKLAGSYEQYF,TGCGCCAGCAGCTCTTCGTCTGACGGACGGAAACTAGCGGGCTCCTACGAGCAGTACTTC
TRBV25-1,TRBJ1-3,TRBD1,-,CASREDRGLRNTIYF,TGTGCCAGCAGAGAAGACAGGGGGCTTCGTAACACCATATATTTT
TRBV18,TRBJ1-6,-,-,CASSPPGTYNSPLHF,TGTGCCAGCTCACCACCGGGCACCTATAATTCACCCCTCCACTTT
TRBV6-1,TRBJ2-7,TRBD2,-,CASMGLRREAQYF,TGTGCCAGTATGGGTTTACGGCGGGAGGCGCAGTACTTC